This T cell receptor beta chain was identified in a study of cytomegalovirus exposure and HLA in healthy donors. General study points: Three chains tied to CMV proved CMV antigen-specific in vitro. In an earlier analysis, about 87% or about 30%: the productive usage of most TCR beta V segments.

Researchers ran the PCR with 60 Vbeta and 13 Jbeta primers. Sequenced by immunoSEQ multiplex PCR; TCRdb stores in-frame clones only, minus some. The sample contains under 200,000 clones, approximately 90% of which appear only once. Details on this clone: As yet, its antigen is unknown.

CDR3 size: 15 residues. V dropped 2 bases and J dropped 5; count of bases not matched to a gene: 5. Germline V CDR1 and CDR2: SGHVS, FNYEAQ. The origin of this receptor is a woman aged 30 to 39 in good health and CMV-seronegative. The J gene is TRBJ2-5, the V gene TRBV7-6, with 10 positions matching TRBD1. The sequencing sample was made of PBMCs. The CDR3 DNA follows: TGTGCCAGCAGCTTAAGAGGACAGGGGGGGGAGACCCAGTACTTC. It encodes CASSLRGQGGETQYF. Looking up the rest from reference TRBV7-6 and TRBJ2-5 gives the full variable domain: GAGVSQSPRYKVTKRGQDVALRCDPISGHVSLYWYRQALGQGPEFLTYFNYEAQQDKSGLPNDRFSAERPEGSISTLTIQRTEQRDSAMYRCASSLRGQGGETQYFGPGTRLLVL.